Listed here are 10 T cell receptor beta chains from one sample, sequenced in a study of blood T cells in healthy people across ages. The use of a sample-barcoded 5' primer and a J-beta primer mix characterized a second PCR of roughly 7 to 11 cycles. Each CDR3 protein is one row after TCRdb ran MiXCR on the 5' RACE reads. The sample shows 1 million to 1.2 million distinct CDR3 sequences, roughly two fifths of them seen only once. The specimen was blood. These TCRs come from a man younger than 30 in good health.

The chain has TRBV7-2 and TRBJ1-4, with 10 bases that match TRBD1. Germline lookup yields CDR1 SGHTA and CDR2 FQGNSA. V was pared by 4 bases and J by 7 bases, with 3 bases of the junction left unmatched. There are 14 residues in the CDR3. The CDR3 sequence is CASSWGTGAEKLFF. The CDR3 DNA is TGTGCCAGCAGCTGGGGGACAGGGGCTGAAAAACTGTTTTTT.

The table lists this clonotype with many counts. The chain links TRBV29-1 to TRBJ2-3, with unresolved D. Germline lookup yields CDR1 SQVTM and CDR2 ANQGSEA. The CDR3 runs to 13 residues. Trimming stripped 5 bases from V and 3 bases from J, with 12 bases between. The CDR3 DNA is TGCAGCGTTCTAAACAGTGAGACAGATACGCAGTATTTT. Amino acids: CSVLNSETDTQYF.

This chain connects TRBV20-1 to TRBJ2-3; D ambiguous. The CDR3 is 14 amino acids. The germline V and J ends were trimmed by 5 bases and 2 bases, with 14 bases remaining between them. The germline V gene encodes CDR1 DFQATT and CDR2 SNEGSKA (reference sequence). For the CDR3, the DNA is TGCAGTGCTGAACCTCAGGAGAACACAGATACGCAGTATTTT. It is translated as CSAEPQENTDTQYF.

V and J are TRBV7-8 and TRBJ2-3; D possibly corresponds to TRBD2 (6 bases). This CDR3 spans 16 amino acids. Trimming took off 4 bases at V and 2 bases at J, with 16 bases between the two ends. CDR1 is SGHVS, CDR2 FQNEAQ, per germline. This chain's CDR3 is CASSWGEISPTDTQYF. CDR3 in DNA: TGTGCCAGCAGCTGGGGGGAAATATCACCCACAGATACGCAGTATTTT.

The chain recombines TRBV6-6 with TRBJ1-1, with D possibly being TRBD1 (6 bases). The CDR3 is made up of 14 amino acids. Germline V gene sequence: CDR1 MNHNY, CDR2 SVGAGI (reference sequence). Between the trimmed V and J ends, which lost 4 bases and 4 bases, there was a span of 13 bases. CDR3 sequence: CASSWSGGGTEAFF. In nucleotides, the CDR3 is TGTGCCAGCAGTTGGTCCGGAGGGGGCACTGAAGCTTTCTTT.

This CDR3 is CASTQTDTEAFF. The DNA for the CDR3 is TGTGCCAGCACCCAGACAGACACTGAAGCTTTCTTT. The chain couples TRBV2 to TRBJ1-1, with D possibly TRBD1 on 5 matching bases. Per germline, CDR1 SNHLY and CDR2 FYNNEI. CDR3 length: 12 amino acids. V was clipped by 7 bases and J by 3 bases, with 9 bases between them.

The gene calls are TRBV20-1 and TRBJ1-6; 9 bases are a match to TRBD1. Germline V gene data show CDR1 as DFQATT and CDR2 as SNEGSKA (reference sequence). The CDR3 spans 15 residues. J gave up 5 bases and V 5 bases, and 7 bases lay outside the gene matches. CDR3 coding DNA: TGCAGTGCTCCCCCGGGACAGGGTGATAATTCACCCCTCCACTTT. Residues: CSAPPGQGDNSPLHF.

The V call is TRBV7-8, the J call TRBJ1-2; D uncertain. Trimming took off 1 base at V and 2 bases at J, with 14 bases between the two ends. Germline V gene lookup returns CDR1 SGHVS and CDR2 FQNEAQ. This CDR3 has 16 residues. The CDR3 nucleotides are TGTGCCAGCAGCTTAGAGGGTGGAGCCCTCAACTATGGCTACACCTTC. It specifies CASSLEGGALNYGYTF.

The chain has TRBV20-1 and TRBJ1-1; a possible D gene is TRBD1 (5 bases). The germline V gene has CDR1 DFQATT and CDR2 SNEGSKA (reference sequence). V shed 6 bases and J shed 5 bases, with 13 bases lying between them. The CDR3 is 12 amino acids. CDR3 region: CSAAGSGTEAFF. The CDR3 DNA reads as TGCAGTGCCGCAGGGTCGGGTACTGAAGCTTTCTTT.

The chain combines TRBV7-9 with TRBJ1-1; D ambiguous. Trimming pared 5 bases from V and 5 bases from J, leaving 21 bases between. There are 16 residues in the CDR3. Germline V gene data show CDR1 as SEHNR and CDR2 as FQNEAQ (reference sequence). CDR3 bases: TGTGCCAGCAGCCCCCACCGGTTACAGCCGAGGACTGAAGCTTTCTTT. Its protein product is CASSPHRLQPRTEAFF.